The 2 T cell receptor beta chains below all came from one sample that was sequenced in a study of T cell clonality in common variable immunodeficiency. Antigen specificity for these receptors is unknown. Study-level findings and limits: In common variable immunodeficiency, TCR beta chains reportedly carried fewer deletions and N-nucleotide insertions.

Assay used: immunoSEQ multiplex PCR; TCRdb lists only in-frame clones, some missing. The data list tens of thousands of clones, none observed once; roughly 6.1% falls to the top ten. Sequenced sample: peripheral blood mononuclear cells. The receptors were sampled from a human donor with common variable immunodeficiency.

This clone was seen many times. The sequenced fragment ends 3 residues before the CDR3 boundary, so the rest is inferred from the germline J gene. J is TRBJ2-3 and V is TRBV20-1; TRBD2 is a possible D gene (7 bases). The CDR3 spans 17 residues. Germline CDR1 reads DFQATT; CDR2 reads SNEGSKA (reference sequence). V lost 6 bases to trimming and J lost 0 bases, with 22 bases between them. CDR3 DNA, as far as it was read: TGCAGTGCCTATCGGATTGCGGGGGCCCTGAGCACAGATACG. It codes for CSAYRIAGALSTDT. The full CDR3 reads CSAYRIAGALSTDTQYF.

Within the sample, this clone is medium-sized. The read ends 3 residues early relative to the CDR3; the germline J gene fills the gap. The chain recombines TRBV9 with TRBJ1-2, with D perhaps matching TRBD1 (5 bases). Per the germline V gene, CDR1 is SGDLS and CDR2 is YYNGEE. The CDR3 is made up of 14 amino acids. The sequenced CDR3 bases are TGTGCCAGCAGCGCGACTCGAACAGGAAGGAGC. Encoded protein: CASSATRTGRS. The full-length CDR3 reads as CASSATRTGRSYTF.